This passage covers 9 T cell receptor beta chains from one sample sequenced in a study of blood T cell repertoires in COVID-19. Using immunoSEQ multiplex PCR, the repertoire was profiled, and TCRdb retains in-frame clones only, with some absent. Here the sample spans about 74,000 clones, approximately 86% being singletons. Sequenced material: peripheral blood. The receptors were sampled from a woman older than 75 with active or convalescent COVID-19.

The rearrangement joins TRBV9 to TRBJ2-1; 7 nucleotides align to TRBD2. Germline V gene lookup returns CDR1 SGDLS and CDR2 YYNGEE. The CDR3 is made up of 14 amino acids. V dropped 0 bases and J dropped 7; count of bases not matched to a gene: 4. CDR3 sequence: CASSVDGRWNEQFF. The CDR3 nucleotides read TGTGCCAGCAGCGTAGACGGGAGGTGGAATGAGCAGTTCTTC. Full variable domain (remainder filled in from reference TRBV9 and TRBJ2-1): DSGVTQTPKHLITATGQRVTLRCSPRSGDLSVYWYQQSLDQGLQFLIQYYNGEERAKGNILERFSAQQFPDLHSELNLSSLELGDSALYFCASSVDGRWNEQFFGPGTRLTVL.

The chain is built from TRBV2 and TRBJ1-5; 7 bases fit TRBD1. Trimming at V came to 3 bases and at J to 6 bases, leaving 5 bases not matched to a gene. The CDR3 loop spans 14 amino acids. The germline CDR1 and CDR2 sequences are SNHLY and FYNNEI. The CDR3 here is CASSEEAGGQPQHF. The DNA for the CDR3 is TGTGCCAGCAGTGAGGAGGCAGGGGGTCAGCCCCAGCATTTT.

The chain joins TRBV19 to TRBJ2-6; 9 bases are a match to TRBD1. V shed 7 bases, J shed 1 base, and the junction held 5 bases outside the gene matches. Germline CDR1 LNHDA, CDR2 SQIVND (reference sequence). This CDR3 spans 16 amino acids. CDR3 DNA sequence: TGTGCCAGTAATAACAGGGGGCGGTCTGGGGCCAACGTCCTGACTTTC. Protein sequence: CASNNRGRSGANVLTF.

Regarding this clone: One junction end does not reproduce the germline sequence, and a read error may be involved. This chain joins TRBV13 and TRBJ1-1; 8 nucleotides agree with TRBD1. CDR3 length: 15 residues. Germline V gene sequence: CDR1 PRHDT, CDR2 FYEKMQ (reference sequence). Here the CDR3 DNA reads TGTGCCAGCAGCATAGGGACAGGTGGTAACACTGAAGCTTTCTTT. Translation gives CASSIGTGGNTEAFF.

In this sample, this clone turned up once. The chain is built from TRBV5-4 and TRBJ2-2; D is undetermined. Germline CDR1 reads SGHNT; CDR2 reads YYREEE (reference sequence). CDR3 length: 15 residues. V was clipped by 0 bases and J by 2 bases, with 8 bases between them. As DNA, the CDR3 is TGTGCCAGCAGCTTGGCACAGACAAACACCGGGGAGCTGTTTTTT. It specifies CASSLAQTNTGELFF. Combining the CDR3 with reference TRBV5-4 and TRBJ2-2 gives the whole variable domain ETGVTQSPTHLIKTRGQQVTLRCSSQSGHNTVSWYQQALGQGPQFIFQYYREEENGRGNFPPRFSGLQFPNYSSELNVNALELDDSALYLCASSLAQTNTGELFFGEGSRLTVL.

The V and J genes are TRBV12-3 or TRBV12-4 and TRBJ2-5; TRBD1 aligns across 7 bases. Losses at the gene ends were 7 bases for V and 1 base for J; bases not matched to a gene: 3. This CDR3 has 13 residues. CDR3 protein: CASKGAGQETQYF. The CDR3 coding sequence is TGTGCCAGCAAGGGGGCGGGCCAAGAGACCCAGTACTTC.

The gene calls are TRBV6-7 and TRBJ2-7, with 7 bases that match TRBD2. TRBV6-7 is placed among ORFs of uncertain function. This CDR3 has 15 amino acids. Trimming cost V 2 bases and J 5 bases; bases outside gene matches: 9. For the CDR3, the DNA is TGTGCCAGCAGTTACCCCACCTGGGGAGGGCACGAGCAGTACTTC. Residues: CASSYPTWGGHEQYF.

V is TRBV5-1 and J is TRBJ2-1; 7 bases map to TRBD2. Germline CDR1 SGHRS, CDR2 YFSETQ. This CDR3 has 13 residues. With 3 bases clipped from V and 8 bases from J, the junction kept 5 bases outside the gene matches. CDR3: CASSSTSLDEQFF. For the CDR3, the DNA is TGCGCCAGCAGCTCGACTAGCTTGGATGAGCAGTTCTTC.

This clone is a singleton in its sample. The V gene is TRBV5-1, the J gene TRBJ2-5, with 8 bases matching TRBD2. This CDR3 is 14 amino acids long. The ends lost 4 bases at V and 5 bases at J; junction bases unmatched: 7. CDR1 and CDR2 from the germline V gene are SGHRS and YFSETQ. Written as DNA, the CDR3 is TGCGCCAGCAGCCTCGGACTAGCCCGGGAGACCCAGTACTTC. It encodes CASSLGLARETQYF.